The entry below describes one TCR beta chain. Which antigen it targets is not known. One base away there is no much larger clone; base qualities are not given. The time point label, as the study defines it: after neoadjuvant nivolumab, at surgical resection. Patients were newly diagnosed with stage II-IVA oral cavity squamous cell carcinoma and had received no prior systemic or radiation treatment. The cohort consisted of patients with HPV-negative, locally advanced oral cavity squamous cell carcinoma. Peripheral blood mononuclear cells were analyzed directly, without maintenance or expansion in culture. The samples were obtained from a longitudinal correlative study of a single-arm phase II trial testing neoadjuvant nivolumab in oral cavity squamous cell carcinoma. Subject-matched pre- and post-treatment PBMCs and tumors from three responders and three non-responders underwent genomic DNA-based TCRbeta sequencing. Peripheral blood mononuclear cells were collected before nivolumab treatment and were collected again after treatment, at the time of surgery. The Maxwell RSC DNA from Cells kit was used to extract genomic DNA from PBMCs.

For deep sequencing, PBMC libraries mostly used around 0.45 ug of input genomic DNA, with six replicates for each sample. Following the manufacturer's instructions, the team built TCRbeta libraries using the immunoSEQ hsTCRbeta kit. An Illumina NovaSeq 6000 S4 flow cell was used to sequence the final libraries, which had first been combined to 3 nM. The paper's processing steps were these. Raw data preprocessing and quality control were performed with the immunoSEQ Analyzer. The analysis was restricted to productive rearrangements, with each unique CDR3 amino acid sequence defining a clonotype. Repertoire clonality was estimated as the Gini-Simpson index, which was calculated using the R package tcR. Student's t test was used to compare Gini indices, while Pearson correlation assessed associations with tumor size change. Sourced from immuneACCESS, this table was stored by TCRdb with only in-frame sequences that have V and J called. A share of the clones is absent; for the studies checked, an unresolved V gene accounts for under half, and the remainder has no known explanation. V and J calls and clone size are those listed in that table; D and trimming were worked out from the DNA. Across this sample there are more than 25,000 clones, with around four fifths seen only once. The top ten constitute almost 3.5% of the sample.

Germline trimming amounts to 2 bases on V and 0 bases on J, with 8 as the count of junction bases outside the gene matches. According to the germline V gene (reference sequence), CDR1 reads GTSNPN and CDR2 reads SVGIG. Including cysteine and phenylalanine, the CDR3 has 17 amino acids. CDR3 DNA only is kept here, 51 bases in frame from base 1. This record belongs to a study of neoadjuvant anti-PD-1 for oral cavity cancer (dated by TCRdb to about 2021). For the study in its entirety: Patients mostly received three to four biweekly doses of nivolumab at 3 mg/kg before curative-intent surgical resection. Patients with complete response, partial response or stable disease by RECIST 1.1 were defined as responders, whereas patients with progression were defined as non-responders. Patients who did not progress were given a fourth nivolumab dose at about day 43 and had definitive surgical resection on days 50-56. There were 12 to 13 patients in the parent correlative cohort, and the response rate was less than 40%.

What the authors observed across the whole study: Only a few patients per response group were included in the TCR analyses, and the authors called for validation in larger cohorts. A higher pretreatment blood Treg/Th17 ratio correlated with both higher pretreatment blood TCRbeta clonality and lower post-treatment tumor TCRbeta clonality. After neoadjuvant nivolumab, non-responders showed significantly higher T cell clonality (Gini index) in PBMCs than responders did.

The sample consisted of PBMCs, taken after nivolumab (anti-PD-1) treatment. The origin of this receptor is a person between 40 and 85 years old with oral cavity squamous cell carcinoma. The sequence is built from TRBV30 and TRBJ1-3, with 9 bases matching TRBD1. The DNA is TGTGCCTGGAGTCTAACAGGGGGCCGGAGCTCTGGAAACACCATATATTTT. This codes for CAWSLTGGRSSGNTIYF.